The 32 T cell receptor beta chains below were found in one sample sequenced in a study of cytotoxic CD8 clonotypes in ibrutinib-treated CLL. The method was immunoSEQ multiplex PCR; TCRdb's version includes in-frame clones alone and lacks a portion of them. The sample holds 150,000 to 250,000 clones; around 72% are singletons and the top ten take about an eighth. Sequencing was performed on PBMCs, taken after 24 months of ibrutinib treatment. Receptors were obtained from a human donor with chronic lymphocytic leukemia.

The J gene is TRBJ2-3, the V gene TRBV19; 7 bases agree with TRBD2. V trimming: 5 bases; J trimming: 2 bases; junction bases outside the gene matches: 13. The CDR3 has 17 residues. Germline CDR1 LNHDA, CDR2 SQIVND (reference sequence). The CDR3: CASSARQTSFSTDTQYF. In DNA, the CDR3 is TGTGCCAGTAGTGCGCGCCAGACTAGCTTCTCCACAGATACGCAGTATTTT.

The genes are TRBV19 and TRBJ2-7, with 7 bases matching TRBD1. The CDR3 is 14 residues long. CDR1 is LNHDA and CDR2 is SQIVND in the germline V gene (reference sequence). V shed 8 bases, J shed 2 bases, and the junction held 9 bases outside the gene matches. The CDR3 spells CASQRGRGAYEQYF. The CDR3 DNA is TGTGCCAGTCAGAGGGGGCGCGGTGCCTACGAGCAGTACTTC.

This clone has only one observation. This chain uses TRBV2 with TRBJ1-5, with D perhaps matching TRBD1 (5 bases). V lost 3 bases and J lost 3, with 15 bases in between. The germline gives CDR1 SNHLY, CDR2 FYNNEI. The CDR3 contains 16 residues. Here the CDR3 reads CASSDGQGGINQPQHF. The CDR3 nucleotides read TGTGCCAGCAGTGATGGTCAGGGAGGCATCAATCAGCCCCAGCATTTT.

This chain uses TRBV5-1 with TRBJ2-3; D unclear. The V end was cut by 0 bases, the J end by 6 bases, with 11 bases between. The V gene's germline CDR1 is SGHRS and CDR2 YFSETQ. There are 14 residues in the CDR3. CDR3 coding DNA: TGCGCCAGCAGCTTGGGGTCGAGTACTGATACGCAGTATTTT. This encodes CASSLGSSTDTQYF.

The V gene is TRBV28, the J gene TRBJ1-3; 9 bases are shared with TRBD1. V shed 3 bases and J 1 base; nucleotides not matched to a gene: 16. The V gene's germline CDR1 is MDHEN and CDR2 SYDVKM. The CDR3 covers 20 residues. CDR3 amino acids: CASSFLQGANGPFSGNTIYF. The CDR3 region has the DNA TGTGCCAGCAGTTTCTTACAGGGGGCGAACGGGCCCTTTTCTGGAAACACCATATATTTT.

V and J are TRBV11-2 and TRBJ2-7; D call uncertain. V was trimmed by 3 bases and J by 1 base, leaving 7 bases between them. The CDR3 is made up of 13 amino acids. Germline V gene sequence: CDR1 SGHAT, CDR2 FQNNGV. CDR3 loop: CASSLGRSYEQYF. The CDR3 region has the DNA TGTGCCAGCAGCTTGGGCAGGTCCTACGAGCAGTACTTC.

This clone was seen a few times. The CDR3 loop reads CAISLLTTGRGQFF. CDR3 sequence (DNA): TGTGCCATCAGCCTTCTTACTACAGGGCGTGGGCAGTTCTTC. The V gene is TRBV10-3, the J gene TRBJ2-1, with D maybe TRBD1 (6 bases). CDR3 length: 14 residues. V shed 6 bases and J shed 12 bases, with 21 bases lying between them. The germline gives CDR1 ENHRY, CDR2 SYGVKD.

This chain links TRBV5-1 with TRBJ1-5; 8 bases agree with TRBD1. Trimming removed 4 bases from V and 4 bases from J; junction bases left unmatched: 4. Germline CDR1 is SGHRS and CDR2 is YFSETQ. The CDR3 runs to 14 residues. The chain's CDR3 is CASSIQGGNQPQHF. The CDR3 nucleotides read TGCGCCAGCAGCATACAGGGGGGAAATCAGCCCCAGCATTTT.

CDR3 sequence: CASSFDGGSNEKLFF. The DNA for the CDR3 is TGTGCCAGCAGTTTCGATGGAGGATCTAATGAAAAACTGTTTTTT. This chain uses TRBV6-1 with TRBJ1-4; D is unresolved. The germline gives CDR1 MNHNS, CDR2 SASEGT. The V end lost 5 bases, the J end lost 3 bases, and 13 bases lay between the germline ends. The length of the CDR3 is 15 residues.

V and J are TRBV10-3 and TRBJ2-1; TRBD2 might be the D (7 bases). With 7 bases removed from V and 8 bases from J, the gap between germline ends came to 9 bases. CDR3 length: 11 residues. Germline loops: CDR1 ENHRY, CDR2 SYGVKD. The CDR3 loop reads CAIKGGDEQFF. Here the CDR3 DNA reads TGTGCCATCAAAGGGGGGGATGAGCAGTTCTTC.

J is TRBJ2-7 and V is TRBV7-9; the D gene is possibly TRBD2 (5 bases). The CDR3 runs to 14 residues. Between the trimmed V and J ends, which lost 5 bases and 3 bases, there was a span of 14 bases. CDR1 is SEHNR, CDR2 FQNEAQ, per germline (reference sequence). The CDR3 DNA sequence: TGTGCCAGCAGCCCAACCTCCCGGGGCTACGAGCAGTACTTC. It encodes CASSPTSRGYEQYF.

V usage is TRBV7-9 and J usage is TRBJ2-7; the D gene is possibly TRBD2 (6 bases). In germline, CDR1 is SEHNR, CDR2 FQNEAQ (reference sequence). The CDR3 runs 16 residues. V was pared by 1 base and J by 1 base, with 14 bases between. The CDR3 sequence: CASSLVFRAGSYEQYF. In DNA, the CDR3 is TGTGCCAGCAGCTTAGTTTTTCGAGCGGGTTCCTACGAGCAGTACTTC.

The rearrangement uses TRBV6-1 and TRBJ2-7; tentatively, D is TRBD1 (6 bases). CDR1 is MNHNS, CDR2 SASEGT, per germline. Trimming stripped 2 bases from V and 3 bases from J, with 11 bases between. This CDR3 spans 14 amino acids. CDR3 nucleotides: TGTGCCAGCAGTGAAACAGGGCAGCTCTACGAGCAGTACTTC. This encodes CASSETGQLYEQYF.

J is TRBJ2-2 and V is TRBV11-2, with unresolved D. The CDR3 loop spans 15 amino acids. The germline V gene has CDR1 SGHAT and CDR2 FQNNGV. Trimming shortened V by 2 bases and J by 1 base, and 8 bases separated the two germline ends. The CDR3, as DNA: TGTGCCAGCAGCTTACCTTGGGGGAACACCGGGGAGCTGTTTTTT. Residues: CASSLPWGNTGELFF.

The chain recombines TRBV6-6 with TRBJ2-1; 7 bases fit TRBD1. The V segment lost 6 bases and the J segment 9 bases; nucleotides outside the gene matches: 14. This CDR3 has 15 amino acids. Germline loops: CDR1 MNHNY, CDR2 SVGAGI (reference sequence). CDR3 loop: CASRPRQGRGSEQFF. Written as DNA, the CDR3 is TGTGCCAGCAGGCCACGACAGGGTCGGGGTAGTGAGCAGTTCTTC.

The gene calls are TRBV19 and TRBJ1-2; perhaps TRBD1 as D (5 bases). The CDR3 runs to 14 residues. Trimming shortened V by 1 base and J by 2 bases, and 8 bases separated the two germline ends. CDR1 is LNHDA and CDR2 is SQIVND in the germline V gene (reference sequence). CDR3 amino acids: CASSIGDGNYGYTF. In nucleotides, the CDR3 is TGTGCCAGTAGTATAGGGGACGGGAACTATGGCTACACCTTC.

In nucleotides, the CDR3 is TGTGCCAGCAGTGACACGGGGGCGGGTCCCACAGATACGCAGTATTTT. This encodes CASSDTGAGPTDTQYF. The chain couples TRBV25-1 to TRBJ2-3; D could derive from TRBD1 or TRBD2 (6 bases each). The V gene lost 3 bases and the J gene lost 2 bases, with 15 bases spanning the gap. The CDR3 loop spans 16 amino acids. The germline CDR1 and CDR2 sequences are MGHDK and SYGVNS.

The V gene is TRBV5-1, the J gene TRBJ2-7; 11 nucleotides line up with TRBD1. This CDR3 comprises 16 residues. Per the germline V gene, CDR1 is SGHRS and CDR2 is YFSETQ. J was trimmed by 3 bases and V by 3 bases; bases with no gene match: 8. The CDR3 here is CASSWESGTGGYEQYF. In DNA, the CDR3 is TGCGCCAGCAGCTGGGAATCCGGGACAGGGGGCTACGAGCAGTACTTC.

This chain connects TRBV29-1 to TRBJ2-7; D gene uncertain. The CDR3 has 11 amino acids. Germline V CDR1 and CDR2: SQVTM, ANQGSEA. V was cut by 4 bases and J by 3 bases, with 7 bases left in between. The CDR3 DNA follows: TGCAGCGTTGCAGGAAACTACGAGCAGTACTTC. Translating it yields CSVAGNYEQYF.

V gene TRBV2 combines with J gene TRBJ2-7; D is possibly TRBD1 or TRBD2 (7 bases each). This CDR3 has 14 amino acids. Per the germline V gene, CDR1 is SNHLY and CDR2 is FYNNEI. Trimming took off 3 bases at V and 6 bases at J, with 15 bases between the two ends. The CDR3 nucleotides read TGTGCCAGCAGTGACGACAGGGAGGGGCTCGAGCAGTACTTC. Protein: CASSDDREGLEQYF.

This sequence joins TRBV5-5 and TRBJ1-2; D is possibly TRBD1 (6 bases). Germline V gene lookup returns CDR1 SGHKS and CDR2 YYEKEE (reference sequence). Trimming removed 4 bases from V and 6 bases from J, with 13 bases in between. The CDR3 extends over 13 amino acids. This chain's CDR3 is CASSRGPADGYTF. CDR3 nucleotides: TGTGCCAGCAGCCGGGGGCCCGCCGATGGCTACACCTTC.

This clone has more than one count but fewer than ten. CDR3 residues: CASSANEQFF. The CDR3 DNA sequence: TGTGCCAGCAGTGCCAATGAGCAGTTCTTC. The chain employs TRBV2 and TRBJ2-1; no clear D. This CDR3 region has 10 residues. Per the germline V gene, CDR1 is SNHLY and CDR2 is FYNNEI. The V gene lost 4 bases and the J gene lost 6 bases, with 1 base spanning the gap.

The chain employs TRBV9 and TRBJ2-7, with 9 bases aligning to TRBD1. Trimming took 3 bases from V and 8 from J; bases not matched to a gene: 9. The CDR3 contains 14 residues. From germline, CDR1 is SGDLS and CDR2 YYNGEE. The CDR3 nucleotides are TGTGCCAGCAGCGGACGGGACAGGGCGTCGAAGCAGTACTTC. This translates into CASSGRDRASKQYF.

The table lists this clone with a few counts. The J gene is TRBJ1-3, the V gene TRBV28; 9 bases match TRBD1. V dropped 4 bases and J dropped 8; count of bases not matched to a gene: 9. CDR3 length: 15 amino acids. Germline V gene lookup returns CDR1 MDHEN and CDR2 SYDVKM. The DNA for the CDR3 is TGTGCCAGCAGTTCGGGGGACAGGGCGAGGGACACCATATATTTT. It specifies CASSSGDRARDTIYF.

The chain combines TRBV6-5 with TRBJ2-1, with D uncertain. CDR1 and CDR2 from the germline V gene are MNHEY and SVGAGI. The CDR3 spans 13 residues. V was trimmed by 5 bases and J by 5 bases, leaving 10 bases between them. The CDR3 DNA reads TGTGCCAGCAGTCCCGGTCTAAACAATGAGCAGTTCTTC. Its protein product is CASSPGLNNEQFF.

The rearrangement joins TRBV7-2 to TRBJ1-2; a possible D gene is TRBD1 (6 bases). Germline CDR1 SGHTA, CDR2 FQGNSA. CDR3 length: 15 residues. Trimming pared 3 bases from V and 4 bases from J, leaving 15 bases between. CDR3 DNA sequence: TGTGCCAGCAGCTTCATAACAGGGATCAGCTATGGCTACACCTTC. Translation gives CASSFITGISYGYTF.

This clone was counted once. This chain links TRBV2 with TRBJ2-2; D is unresolved. This CDR3 is built from 15 residues. V was pared by 9 bases and J by 2 bases, with 16 bases between. CDR1 and CDR2 (germline): SNHLY, FYNNEI. CDR3 sequence reads: CARMTLGINTGELFF. The CDR3 bases are TGTGCCAGAATGACTTTGGGTATTAACACCGGGGAGCTGTTTTTT.

The chain uses TRBV6-1 and TRBJ1-1, with TRBD1 identical over 8 bases. V was clipped by 5 bases and J by 4 bases; unmatched bases: 9. This CDR3 is built from 15 residues. Germline lookup yields CDR1 MNHNS and CDR2 SASEGT. DNA for the CDR3: TGTGCCAGCAGTTTAAGACAGGGGTTGGTCACTGAAGCTTTCTTT. Translation gives CASSLRQGLVTEAFF.

This rearrangement joins TRBV6-5 to TRBJ1-2; 8 bases fit TRBD1. The CDR3 is made up of 14 amino acids. Germline assignment: CDR1 MNHEY and CDR2 SVGAGI. V was pared by 5 bases and J by 7 bases, with 9 bases of the junction left unmatched. Written as DNA, the CDR3 is TGTGCCAGCAGTCCGGGACAGGCAAGGATTGGCTACACCTTC. It encodes CASSPGQARIGYTF.

V is TRBV15 and J is TRBJ2-1; D unresolved. V lost 1 base, J lost 3 bases, and 4 bases lay in between. CDR3 size: 13 residues. Germline values: CDR1 LNHNV, CDR2 YYDKDF (reference sequence). The CDR3 region has the DNA TGTGCCACCAGCAGAGTCAACTACAATGAGCAGTTCTTC. Protein sequence: CATSRVNYNEQFF.

This clone was seen ten or more times. The chain uses TRBV5-1 and TRBJ2-7, with D possibly TRBD1 on 5 matching bases. Per the germline V gene, CDR1 is SGHRS and CDR2 is YFSETQ. This CDR3 contains 16 residues. Trimming took off 5 bases at V and 1 base at J, with 19 bases between the two ends. CDR3 sequence (DNA): TGCGCCAGCAGTTCTCCCTCGGCTCAGGGATCCTACGAGCAGTACTTC. This gives the protein CASSSPSAQGSYEQYF.

The chain employs TRBV15 and TRBJ1-1; 9 nucleotides line up with TRBD1. The CDR3 spans 15 residues. Germline-derived CDR1 and CDR2 are LNHNV and YYDKDF (reference sequence). V lost 3 bases, J lost 4 bases, and 6 bases stayed unmatched. CDR3 in DNA: TGTGCCACCAGCAGTCTACAGGGGGCCGGCACTGAAGCTTTCTTT. Protein sequence: CATSSLQGAGTEAFF.